This T cell receptor beta chain is from a study of radiotherapy plus CTLA-4 blockade in lung cancer. Profiling relied on immunoSEQ multiplex PCR, and the TCRdb table lists in-frame clones only, not all of them. Seen here are 45,000 or so clones, approximately 76% observed once, and the top ten hold approximately 8.3%. General study points: Tumor-origin TCR clones grew in blood after radiotherapy plus ipilimumab.

Those with chemo-refractory metastatic non-small-cell lung cancer were treated with focal radiation combined with CTLA-4 blockade using ipilimumab. This CDR3 has 14 residues. The germline CDR1 and CDR2 sequences are SGHDT and YYEEEE. Trimming removed 0 bases at V and 3 bases at J, with 6 bases between. The table lists this clone with a few counts. Its antigen is not known. The clonotype originates from a human donor with non-small cell lung cancer who had stable disease on radiotherapy plus ipilimumab. The source material was peripheral blood, sampled from a patient treated with radiotherapy plus ipilimumab. The chain is built from TRBV5-6 and TRBJ1-4; TRBD1 might be the D (5 bases). The CDR3 sequence is CASSLAGANEKLFF. The CDR3, as DNA: TGTGCCAGCAGCTTGGCGGGGGCTAATGAAAAACTGTTTTTT.